The present T cell receptor (beta chain) was sequenced within a study of cytomegalovirus exposure and HLA in healthy donors. Study conclusions and caveats: Later on, analysis showed that most CMV-associated TCR beta chains appeared to be HLA-restricted. Follow-up analysis found HLA locus-dependent TCR association rates, highest for DRB1 and lowest for HLA-C.

In regard to this clone: Antigen specificity is unknown.

The primer mix had 60 Vbeta and 13 Jbeta primers. Some clones are missing from TCRdb's copy, which holds only in-frame ones; the method was immunoSEQ multiplex PCR. Of 130,000 to 150,000 clones in the sample, approximately 80% are singletons; the top ten hold about 2.6%. Germline-derived CDR1 and CDR2 are SGHTA and FQGNSA. The CDR3 has 16 amino acids. Trimming removed 5 bases at V and 4 bases at J, with 20 bases between. The sequence was obtained from a boy between 2 and 10 years old in good health and CMV-seronegative. The chain links TRBV7-2 to TRBJ1-2; the D gene is possibly TRBD1 (6 bases). Sequenced material: PBMCs. The CDR3 nucleotides are TGTGCCAGCAGCCCTGCTGGGGGGGGCGGAGGCTATGGCTACACCTTC. Translation gives CASSPAGGGGGYGYTF.